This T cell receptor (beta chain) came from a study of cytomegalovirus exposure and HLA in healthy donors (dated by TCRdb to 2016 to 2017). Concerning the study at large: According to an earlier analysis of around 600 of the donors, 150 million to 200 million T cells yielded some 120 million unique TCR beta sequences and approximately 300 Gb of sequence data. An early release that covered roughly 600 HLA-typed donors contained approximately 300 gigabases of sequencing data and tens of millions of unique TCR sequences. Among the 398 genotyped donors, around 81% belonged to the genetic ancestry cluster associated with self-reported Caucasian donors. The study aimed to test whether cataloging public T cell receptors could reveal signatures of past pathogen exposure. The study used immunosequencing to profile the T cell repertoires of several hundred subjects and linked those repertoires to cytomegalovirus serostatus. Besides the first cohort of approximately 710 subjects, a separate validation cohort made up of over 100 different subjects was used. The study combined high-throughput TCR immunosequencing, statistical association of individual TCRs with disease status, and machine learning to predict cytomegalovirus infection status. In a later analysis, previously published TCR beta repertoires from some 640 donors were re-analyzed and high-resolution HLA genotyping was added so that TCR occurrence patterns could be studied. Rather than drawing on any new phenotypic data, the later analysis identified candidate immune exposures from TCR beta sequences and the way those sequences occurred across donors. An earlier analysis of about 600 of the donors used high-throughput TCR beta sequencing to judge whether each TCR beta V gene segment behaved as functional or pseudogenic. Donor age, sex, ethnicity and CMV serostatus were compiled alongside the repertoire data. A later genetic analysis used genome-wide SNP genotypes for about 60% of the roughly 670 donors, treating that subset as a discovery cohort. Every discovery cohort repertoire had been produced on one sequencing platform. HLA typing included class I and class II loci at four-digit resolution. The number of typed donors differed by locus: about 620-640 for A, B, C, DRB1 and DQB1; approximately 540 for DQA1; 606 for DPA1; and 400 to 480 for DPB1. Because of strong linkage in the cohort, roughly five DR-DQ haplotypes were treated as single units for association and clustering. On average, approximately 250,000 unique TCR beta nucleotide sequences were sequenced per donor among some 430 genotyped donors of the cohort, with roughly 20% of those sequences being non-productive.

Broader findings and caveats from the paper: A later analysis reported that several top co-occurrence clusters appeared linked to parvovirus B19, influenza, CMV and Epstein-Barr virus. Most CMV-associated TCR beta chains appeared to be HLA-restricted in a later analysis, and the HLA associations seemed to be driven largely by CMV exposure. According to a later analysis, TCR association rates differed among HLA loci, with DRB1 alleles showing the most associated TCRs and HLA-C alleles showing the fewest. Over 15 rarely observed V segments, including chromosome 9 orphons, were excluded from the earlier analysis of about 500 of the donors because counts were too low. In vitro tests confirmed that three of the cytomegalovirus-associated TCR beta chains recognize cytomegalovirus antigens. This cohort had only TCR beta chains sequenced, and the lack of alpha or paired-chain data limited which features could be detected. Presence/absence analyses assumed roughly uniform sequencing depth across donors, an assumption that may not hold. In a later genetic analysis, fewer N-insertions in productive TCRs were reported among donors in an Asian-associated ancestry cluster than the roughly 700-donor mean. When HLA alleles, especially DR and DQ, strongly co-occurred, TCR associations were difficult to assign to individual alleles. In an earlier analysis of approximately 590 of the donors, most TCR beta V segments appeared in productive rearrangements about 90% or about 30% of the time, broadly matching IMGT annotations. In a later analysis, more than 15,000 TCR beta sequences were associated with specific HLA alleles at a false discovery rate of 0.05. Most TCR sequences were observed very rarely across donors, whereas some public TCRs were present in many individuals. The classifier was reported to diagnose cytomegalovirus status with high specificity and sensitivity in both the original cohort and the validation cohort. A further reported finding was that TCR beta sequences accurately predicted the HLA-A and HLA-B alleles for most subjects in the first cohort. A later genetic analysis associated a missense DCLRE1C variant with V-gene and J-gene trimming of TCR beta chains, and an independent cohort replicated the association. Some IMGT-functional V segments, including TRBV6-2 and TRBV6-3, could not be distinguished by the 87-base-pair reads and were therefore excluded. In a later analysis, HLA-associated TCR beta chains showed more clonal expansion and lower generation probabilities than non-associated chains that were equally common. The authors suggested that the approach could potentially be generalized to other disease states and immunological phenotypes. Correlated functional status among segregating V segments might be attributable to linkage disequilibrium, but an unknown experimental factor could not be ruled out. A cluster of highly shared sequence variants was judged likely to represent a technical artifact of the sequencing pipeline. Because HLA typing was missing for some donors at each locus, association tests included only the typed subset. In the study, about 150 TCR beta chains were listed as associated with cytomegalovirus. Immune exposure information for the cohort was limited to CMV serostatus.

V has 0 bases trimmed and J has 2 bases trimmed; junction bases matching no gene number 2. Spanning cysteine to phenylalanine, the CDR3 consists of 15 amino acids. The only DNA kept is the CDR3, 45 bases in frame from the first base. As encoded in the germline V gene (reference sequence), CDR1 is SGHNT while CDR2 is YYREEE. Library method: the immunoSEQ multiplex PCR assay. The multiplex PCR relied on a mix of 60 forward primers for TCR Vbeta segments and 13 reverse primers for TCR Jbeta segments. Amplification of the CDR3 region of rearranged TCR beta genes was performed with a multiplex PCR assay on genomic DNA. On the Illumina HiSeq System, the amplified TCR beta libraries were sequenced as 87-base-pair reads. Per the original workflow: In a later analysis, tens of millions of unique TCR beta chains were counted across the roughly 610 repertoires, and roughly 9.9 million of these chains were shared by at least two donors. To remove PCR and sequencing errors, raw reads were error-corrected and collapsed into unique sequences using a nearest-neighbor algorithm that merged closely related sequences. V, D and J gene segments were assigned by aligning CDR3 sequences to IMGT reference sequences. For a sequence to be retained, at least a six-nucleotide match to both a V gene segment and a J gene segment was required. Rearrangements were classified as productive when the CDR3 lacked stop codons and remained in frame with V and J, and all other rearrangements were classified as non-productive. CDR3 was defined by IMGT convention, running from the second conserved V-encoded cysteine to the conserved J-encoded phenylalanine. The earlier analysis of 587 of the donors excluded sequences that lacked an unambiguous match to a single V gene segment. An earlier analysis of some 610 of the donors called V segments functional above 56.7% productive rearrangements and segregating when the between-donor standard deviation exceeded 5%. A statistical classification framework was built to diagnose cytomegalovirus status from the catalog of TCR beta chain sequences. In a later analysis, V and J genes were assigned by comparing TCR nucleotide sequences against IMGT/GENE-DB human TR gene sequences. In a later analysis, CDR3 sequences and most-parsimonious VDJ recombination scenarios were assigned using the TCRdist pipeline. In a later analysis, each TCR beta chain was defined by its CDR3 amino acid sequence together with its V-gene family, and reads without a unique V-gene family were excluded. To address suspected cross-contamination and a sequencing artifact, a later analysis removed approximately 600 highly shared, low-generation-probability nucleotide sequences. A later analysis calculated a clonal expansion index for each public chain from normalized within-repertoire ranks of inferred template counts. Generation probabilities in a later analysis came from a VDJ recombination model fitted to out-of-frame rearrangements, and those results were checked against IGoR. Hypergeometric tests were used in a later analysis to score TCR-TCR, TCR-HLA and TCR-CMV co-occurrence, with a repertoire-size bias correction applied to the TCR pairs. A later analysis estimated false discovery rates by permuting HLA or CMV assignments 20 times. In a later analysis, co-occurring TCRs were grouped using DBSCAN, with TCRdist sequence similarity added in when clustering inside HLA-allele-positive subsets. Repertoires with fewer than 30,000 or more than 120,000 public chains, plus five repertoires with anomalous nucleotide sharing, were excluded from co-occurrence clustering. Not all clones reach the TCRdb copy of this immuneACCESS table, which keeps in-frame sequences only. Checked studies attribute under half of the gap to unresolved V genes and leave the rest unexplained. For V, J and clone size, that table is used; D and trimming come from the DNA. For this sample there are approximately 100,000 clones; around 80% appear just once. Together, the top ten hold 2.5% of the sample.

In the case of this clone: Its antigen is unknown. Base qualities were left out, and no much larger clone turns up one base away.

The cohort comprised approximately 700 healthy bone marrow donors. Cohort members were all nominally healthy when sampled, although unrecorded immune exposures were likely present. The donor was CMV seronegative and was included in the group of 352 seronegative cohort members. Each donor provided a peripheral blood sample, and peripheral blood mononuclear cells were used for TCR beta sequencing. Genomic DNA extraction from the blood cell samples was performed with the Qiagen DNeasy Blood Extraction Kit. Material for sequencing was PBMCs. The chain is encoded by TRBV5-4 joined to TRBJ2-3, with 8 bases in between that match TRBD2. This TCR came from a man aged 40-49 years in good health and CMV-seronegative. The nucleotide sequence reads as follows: TGTGCCAGCAGCTTGGTCGGGGGGGTCACAGATACGCAGTATTTT. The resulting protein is CASSLVGGVTDTQYF.